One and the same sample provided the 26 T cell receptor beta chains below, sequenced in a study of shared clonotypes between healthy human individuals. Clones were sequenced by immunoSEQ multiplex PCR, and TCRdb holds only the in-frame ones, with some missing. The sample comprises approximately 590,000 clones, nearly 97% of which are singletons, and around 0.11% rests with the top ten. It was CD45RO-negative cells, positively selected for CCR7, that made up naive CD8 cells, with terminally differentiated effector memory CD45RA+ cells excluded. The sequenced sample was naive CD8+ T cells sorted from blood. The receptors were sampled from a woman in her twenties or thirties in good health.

The CDR3 bases are TGTGCCAGCAGTCCTCTTTCGGCGGGAGTATCGGATGAGCAGTTCTTC. It codes for CASSPLSAGVSDEQFF. The rearrangement uses TRBV28 and TRBJ2-1; TRBD2 aligns across 7 bases. The CDR3 contains 16 residues. Looked up from germline, CDR1 is MDHEN and CDR2 is SYDVKM. V shed 5 bases, J shed 8 bases, and the junction held 15 bases outside the gene matches.

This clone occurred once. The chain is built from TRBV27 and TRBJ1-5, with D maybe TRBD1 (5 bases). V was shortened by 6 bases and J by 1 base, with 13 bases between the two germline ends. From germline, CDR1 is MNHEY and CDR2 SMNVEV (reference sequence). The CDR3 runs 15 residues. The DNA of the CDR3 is TGTGCCAGCAGGATACAGGTGGCGAGCAATCAGCCCCAGCATTTT. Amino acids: CASRIQVASNQPQHF.

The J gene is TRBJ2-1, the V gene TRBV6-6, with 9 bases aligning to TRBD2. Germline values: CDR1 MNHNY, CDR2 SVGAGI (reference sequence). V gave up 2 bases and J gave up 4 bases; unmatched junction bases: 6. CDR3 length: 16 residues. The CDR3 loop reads CASSYRGRASYNEQFF. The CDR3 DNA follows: TGTGCCAGCAGTTACCGCGGGAGGGCCTCGTACAATGAGCAGTTCTTC.

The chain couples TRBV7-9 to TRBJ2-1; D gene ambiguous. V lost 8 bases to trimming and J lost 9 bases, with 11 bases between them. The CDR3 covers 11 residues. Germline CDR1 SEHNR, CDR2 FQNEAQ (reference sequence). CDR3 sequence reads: CASRLGLEQFF. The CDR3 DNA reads TGTGCCAGCCGCCTAGGTCTTGAGCAGTTCTTC.

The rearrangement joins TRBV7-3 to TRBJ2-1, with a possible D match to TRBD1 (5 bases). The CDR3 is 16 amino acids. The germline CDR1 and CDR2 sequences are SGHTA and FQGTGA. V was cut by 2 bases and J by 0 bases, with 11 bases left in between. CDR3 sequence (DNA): TGTGCCAGCAGCTTAGGGGTTAGGGGCTCCTACAATGAGCAGTTCTTC. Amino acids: CASSLGVRGSYNEQFF.

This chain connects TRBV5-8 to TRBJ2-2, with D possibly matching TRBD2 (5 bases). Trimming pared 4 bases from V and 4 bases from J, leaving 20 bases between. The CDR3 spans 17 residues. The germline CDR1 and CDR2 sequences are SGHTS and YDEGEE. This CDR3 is CASSAQAWETGTGELFF. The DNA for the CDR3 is TGTGCCAGCAGCGCCCAGGCCTGGGAGACGGGCACCGGGGAGCTGTTTTTT.

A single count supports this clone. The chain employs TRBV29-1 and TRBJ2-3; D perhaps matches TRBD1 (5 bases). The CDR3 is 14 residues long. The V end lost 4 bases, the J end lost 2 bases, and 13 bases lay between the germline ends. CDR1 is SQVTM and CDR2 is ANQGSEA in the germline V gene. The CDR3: CSVVWGRLTDTQYF. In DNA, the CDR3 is TGCAGCGTTGTCTGGGGCAGGCTCACAGATACGCAGTATTTT.

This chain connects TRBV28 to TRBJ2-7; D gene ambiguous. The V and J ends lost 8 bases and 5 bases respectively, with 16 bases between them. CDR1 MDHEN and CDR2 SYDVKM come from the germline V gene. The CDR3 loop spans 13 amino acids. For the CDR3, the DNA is TGTGCCAGCGGCAGAGGTCCTCCTGACGAGCAGTACTTC. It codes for CASGRGPPDEQYF.

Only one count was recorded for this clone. The CDR3, as DNA: TGTGCCAGCAGCTTCGGCCGGGAAGTACTGTACGAGCAGTACTTC. It translates to CASSFGREVLYEQYF. The rearrangement links TRBV5-4 to TRBJ2-7, with a weak D call TRBD2 (5 bases). Germline assignment: CDR1 SGHNT and CDR2 YYREEE (reference sequence). The V gene lost 2 bases and the J gene lost 4 bases, with 16 bases spanning the gap. The CDR3 consists of 15 residues.

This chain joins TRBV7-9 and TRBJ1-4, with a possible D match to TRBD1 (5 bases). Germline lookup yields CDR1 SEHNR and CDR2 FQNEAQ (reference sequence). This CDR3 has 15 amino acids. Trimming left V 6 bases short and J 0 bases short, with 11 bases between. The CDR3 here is CASRQTGPTNEKLFF. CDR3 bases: TGTGCCAGCAGGCAAACGGGACCAACTAATGAAAAACTGTTTTTT. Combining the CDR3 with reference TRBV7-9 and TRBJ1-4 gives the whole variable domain DTGVSQNPRHKITKRGQNVTFRCDPISEHNRLYWYRQTLGQGPEFLTYFQNEAQLEKSRLLSDRFSAERPKGSFSTLEIQRTEQGDSAMYLCASRQTGPTNEKLFFGSGTQLSVL.

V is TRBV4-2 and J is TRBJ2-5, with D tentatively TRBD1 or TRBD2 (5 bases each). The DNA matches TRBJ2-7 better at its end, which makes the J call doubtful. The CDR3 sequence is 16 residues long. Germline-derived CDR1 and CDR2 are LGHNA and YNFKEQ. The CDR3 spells CASSQEGRTGPYEQYF. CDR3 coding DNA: TGTGCCAGCAGCCAAGAAGGTCGGACGGGGCCCTACGAGCAGTACTTC.

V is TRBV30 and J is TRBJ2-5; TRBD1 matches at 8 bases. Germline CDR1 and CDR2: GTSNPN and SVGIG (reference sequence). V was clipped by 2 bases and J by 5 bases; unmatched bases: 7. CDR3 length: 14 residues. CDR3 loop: CAWSWAGGMETQYF. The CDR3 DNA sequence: TGTGCCTGGAGTTGGGCAGGGGGCATGGAGACCCAGTACTTC.

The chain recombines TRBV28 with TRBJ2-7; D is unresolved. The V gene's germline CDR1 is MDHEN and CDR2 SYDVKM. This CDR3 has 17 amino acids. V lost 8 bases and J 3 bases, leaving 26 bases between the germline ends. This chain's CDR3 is CASSPQKFRATDYEQYF. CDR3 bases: TGTGCCAGCTCACCCCAGAAATTCCGGGCCACCGACTACGAGCAGTACTTC.

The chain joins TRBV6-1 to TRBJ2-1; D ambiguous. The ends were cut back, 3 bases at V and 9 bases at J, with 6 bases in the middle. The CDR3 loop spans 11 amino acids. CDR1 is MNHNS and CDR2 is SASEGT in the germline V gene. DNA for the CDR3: TGTGCCAGCAGTGATTTGTCTGAGCAGTTCTTC. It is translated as CASSDLSEQFF.

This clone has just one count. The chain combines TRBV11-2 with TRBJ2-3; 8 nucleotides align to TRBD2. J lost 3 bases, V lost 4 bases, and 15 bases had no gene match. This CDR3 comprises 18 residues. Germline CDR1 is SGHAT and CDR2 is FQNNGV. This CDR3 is CASSSRPKWREETDTQYF. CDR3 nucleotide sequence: TGTGCCAGCAGCTCCCGGCCGAAGTGGCGGGAGGAGACAGATACGCAGTATTTT.

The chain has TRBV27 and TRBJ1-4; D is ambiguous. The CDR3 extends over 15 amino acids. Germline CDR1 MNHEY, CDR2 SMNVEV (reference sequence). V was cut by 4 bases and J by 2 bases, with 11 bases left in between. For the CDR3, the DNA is TGTGCCAGCAGTTCAGGAATTAGGACTAATGAAAAACTGTTTTTT. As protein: CASSSGIRTNEKLFF.

The CDR3 sequence: CASTRGLGNTIYF. The CDR3 coding sequence is TGTGCCAGCACTCGGGGGCTCGGAAACACCATATATTTT. The V gene is TRBV25-1, the J gene TRBJ1-3, with D possibly being TRBD1 (6 bases). Germline V lookup: CDR1 MGHDK, CDR2 SYGVNS. V gave up 7 bases and J gave up 4 bases, with 11 bases separating them. There are 13 residues in the CDR3.

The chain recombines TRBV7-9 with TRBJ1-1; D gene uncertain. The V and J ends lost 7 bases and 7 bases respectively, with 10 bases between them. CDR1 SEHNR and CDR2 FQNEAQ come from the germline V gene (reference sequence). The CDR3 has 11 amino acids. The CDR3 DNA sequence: TGTGCCAGCACTACAAGCGGTGAAGCTTTCTTT. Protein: CASTTSGEAFF.

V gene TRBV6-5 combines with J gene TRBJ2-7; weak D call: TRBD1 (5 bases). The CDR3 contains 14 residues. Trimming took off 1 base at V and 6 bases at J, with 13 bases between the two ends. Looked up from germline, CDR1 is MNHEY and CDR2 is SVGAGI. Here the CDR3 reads CASSYFGRQFEQYF. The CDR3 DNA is TGTGCCAGCAGTTACTTTGGGCGACAGTTCGAGCAGTACTTC.

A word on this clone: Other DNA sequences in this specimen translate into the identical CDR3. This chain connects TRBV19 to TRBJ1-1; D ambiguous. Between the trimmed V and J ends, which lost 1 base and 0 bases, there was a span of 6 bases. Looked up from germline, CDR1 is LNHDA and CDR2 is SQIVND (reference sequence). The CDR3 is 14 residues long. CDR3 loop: CASSIAGMNTEAFF. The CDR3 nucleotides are TGTGCCAGTAGTATAGCCGGAATGAACACTGAAGCTTTCTTT.

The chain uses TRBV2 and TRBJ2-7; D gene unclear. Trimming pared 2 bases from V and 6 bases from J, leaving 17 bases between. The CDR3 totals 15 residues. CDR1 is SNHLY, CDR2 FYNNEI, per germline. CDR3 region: CASSELGQRHFEQYF. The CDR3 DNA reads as TGTGCCAGCAGTGAATTGGGCCAGCGCCACTTCGAGCAGTACTTC.

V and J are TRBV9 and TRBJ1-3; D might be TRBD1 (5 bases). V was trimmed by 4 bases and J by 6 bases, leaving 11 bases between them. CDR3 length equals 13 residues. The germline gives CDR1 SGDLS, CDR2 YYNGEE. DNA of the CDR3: TGTGCCAGCAGCACAGACAGAGAAAACACCATATATTTT. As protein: CASSTDRENTIYF.

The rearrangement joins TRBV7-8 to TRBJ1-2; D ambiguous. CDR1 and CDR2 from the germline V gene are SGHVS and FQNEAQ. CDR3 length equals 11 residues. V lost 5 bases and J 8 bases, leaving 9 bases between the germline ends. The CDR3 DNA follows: TGTGCCAGCAGCCCCAGTAGCGGCTACACCTTC. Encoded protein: CASSPSSGYTF. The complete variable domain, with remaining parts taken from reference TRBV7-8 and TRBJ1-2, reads GAGVSQSPRYKVAKRGQDVALRCDPISGHVSLFWYQQALGQGPEFLTYFQNEAQLDKSGLPSDRFFAERPEGSVSTLKIQRTQQEDSAVYLCASSPSSGYTFGSGTRLTVV.

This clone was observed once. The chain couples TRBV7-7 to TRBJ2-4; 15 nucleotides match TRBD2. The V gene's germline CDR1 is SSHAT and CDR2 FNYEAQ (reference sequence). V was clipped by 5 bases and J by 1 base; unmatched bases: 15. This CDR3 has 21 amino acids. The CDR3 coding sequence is TGTGCCAGCAGCCAAGGACGCGGACTAGCGGGAGGGCCGAGCGCCAAAAACATTCAGTACTTC. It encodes CASSQGRGLAGGPSAKNIQYF. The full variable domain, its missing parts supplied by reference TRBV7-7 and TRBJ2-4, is GAGVSQSPRYKVTKRGQDVTLRCDPISSHATLYWYQQALGQGPEFLTYFNYEAQPDKSGLPSDRFSAERPEGSISTLTIQRTEQRDSAMYRCASSQGRGLAGGPSAKNIQYFGAGTRLSVL.

CDR3: CASGGWGSYNEQFF. The CDR3 DNA reads as TGTGCCAGCGGAGGTTGGGGCAGTTACAATGAGCAGTTCTTC. The chain combines TRBV27 with TRBJ2-1; D tentatively fits TRBD1 or TRBD2 (5 bases each). Germline V gene lookup returns CDR1 MNHEY and CDR2 SMNVEV (reference sequence). V lost 8 bases, J lost 4 bases, and 15 bases lay in between. The CDR3 is 14 residues long.

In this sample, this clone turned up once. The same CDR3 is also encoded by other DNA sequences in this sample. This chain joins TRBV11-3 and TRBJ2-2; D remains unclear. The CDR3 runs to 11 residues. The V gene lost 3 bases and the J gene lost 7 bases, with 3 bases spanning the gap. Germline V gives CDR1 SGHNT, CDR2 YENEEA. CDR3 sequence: CASSFGGELFF. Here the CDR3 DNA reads TGTGCCAGCAGCTTCGGCGGGGAGCTGTTTTTT.